This record covers a single T cell receptor (beta chain). Its antigen is currently unknown. Patients with uncontrolled infections, other autoimmune diseases, pregnancy or lactation were excluded. RNA transcripts served as the template for amplifying TCR beta CDR3 regions. First-round RT-PCR of the TCR CDR3 relied on the HTBI primer set. TCRdb analysed the multiplex PCR reads with MiXCR anew, one entry per CDR3 protein. Of 550,000 to 850,000 distinct CDR3 sequences in the sample, around a sixth were seen once. This sample is drawn from a study of T cells in Graves' hyperthyroidism and ophthalmopathy. Study at large: Peripheral blood was acquired at first diagnosis, ahead of any therapy whatsoever.

Germline values: CDR1 SGHRS, CDR2 YFSETQ. Trimming stripped 0 bases from V and 0 bases from J, with 10 bases between. The CDR3 has 16 amino acids. Study-level findings and limits: Most thyroid clonotypes expanded above 0.001 appeared in blood too. Ophthalmopathy got predicted by the model a median roughly 6.1 months before its onset.

The chain links TRBV5-1 to TRBJ1-5; D may be TRBD1 (5 bases). The sample taken for sequencing was blood. The receptor was isolated from a woman in her fifties or sixties with Graves' hyperthyroidism that later progressed to Graves' ophthalmopathy. The CDR3 loop reads CASSLGQTDSNQPQHF. The CDR3 region has the DNA TGCGCCAGCAGCTTGGGACAGACAGATAGCAATCAGCCCCAGCATTTT.